This T cell receptor (beta chain) was identified during a study of cytomegalovirus exposure and HLA in healthy donors. Study conclusions and caveats: Listed as cytomegalovirus-associated were 164 TCR beta chains. High sensitivity and specificity were reportedly achieved when the classifier diagnosed cytomegalovirus status.

Germline CDR1 reads SGHRS; CDR2 reads YFSETQ. This CDR3 is built from 15 residues. The V segment lost 6 bases and the J segment 6 bases; nucleotides outside the gene matches: 11. Worth noting for this clone: Antigen unknown.

Sequencing used immunoSEQ multiplex PCR; TCRdb keeps in-frame clones, though not all of them. The sample lists fewer than 200,000 clones; around 84% were seen once. V usage is TRBV5-1 and J usage is TRBJ2-1; TRBD2 agrees at 8 bases. The sequence was obtained from a man aged 18-30 years in good health and CMV-seropositive. The sample was PBMCs. CDR3 in amino acids: CASIGVSGGLNEQFF. CDR3 coding DNA: TGCGCCAGCATCGGTGTAAGCGGGGGCCTCAATGAGCAGTTCTTC.